This TCR beta chain emerged from a study of blood T cell repertoires in COVID-19. Study summary: COVID-19 samples collected from the United States, Italy and Spain covered acute and convalescent phases.

This clone came up once. V gave up 3 bases and J gave up 2 bases, with 10 bases separating them. Germline-derived CDR1 and CDR2 are LNHDA and SQIVND (reference sequence). This CDR3 is built from 14 residues. Original processing notes: Quantification of nucleated cells was approximated via reference gene primer amplification. The method was immunoSEQ multiplex PCR; TCRdb's version includes in-frame clones alone and lacks a portion of them. The V and J calls and clone size were taken over from that table, and D and trimming were inferred from the DNA. Of approximately 90,000 clones listed, about nine tenths are singletons.

This TCR derives from a woman aged 70 to 79 with acute or convalescent COVID-19. The chain recombines TRBV19 with TRBJ1-1; D call uncertain. Specimen: peripheral blood. Here the CDR3 reads CASSIPGYNTEAFF. The CDR3 DNA follows: TGTGCCAGTAGTATCCCAGGATACAACACTGAAGCTTTCTTT.